The clone carrying this T cell receptor (beta chain) appeared a few times. As yet, its antigen is unknown. The V gene end was trimmed by 8 bases and the J gene end by 4 bases; junction bases not matched to a gene: 19. The CDR3 runs to 17 residues. Germline V gene data show CDR1 as MNHEY and CDR2 as SMNVEV (reference sequence). The assay was immunoSEQ multiplex PCR, and TCRdb's table has in-frame clones only and misses some. The repertoire has tens of thousands of clones, approximately 86% of them found once; the top ten carry roughly 6.1%. The entry originates in a study of T cells in localized non-small cell lung cancer. Study-level findings and limits: The greatest T cell clonality was found in uninvolved adjacent lung (higher than in tumor). There were a median roughly 60 of the top 100 tumor clones appearing in adjacent lung.

V gene TRBV27 combines with J gene TRBJ1-2; 7 bases map to TRBD1. The sequencing used peripheral blood, collected before any cancer treatment. This TCR came from a man aged 40 to 70 with stage I lung adenocarcinoma. CDR3 amino acids: CASRRYFRGRVGYGYTF. The CDR3, as DNA: TGTGCCAGCCGACGGTACTTCAGGGGGAGGGTAGGCTATGGCTACACCTTC.